These T cell receptor beta chains were read from a single sample in a study of blood T cell repertoires in COVID-19. Here immunoSEQ multiplex PCR was the method, and the copy in TCRdb shows in-frame clones only, minus some. The repertoire includes 150,000 to 200,000 clones, more than 75% of them detected once, and around a sixth sits in the top ten. Sequenced sample: peripheral blood. The source is a person between 65 and 80 years old with COVID-19, enrolled during active disease. Both conserved end residues are part of each CDR3. The D gene is left open where the match is weak. Not all rows give a size; the values are once, few, many and, for expanded clones, a class.

NA,TRBJ2-2,TRBV7-2,TRBD2,CASSQAGEGELFF,TGTGCCAGCAGCCAAGCGGGGGAGGGGGAGCTGTTTTTT
NA,TRBJ2-7,TRBV29-1,TRBD2,CSVVASGSFYEQYF,TGCAGCGTTGTGGCTAGCGGGAGTTTCTACGAGCAGTACTTC
NA,TRBJ2-1,TRBV6-5,NA,CASSLGASGEQFF,TGTGCCAGCAGTTTAGGAGCGAGCGGTGAGCAGTTCTTC
NA,TRBJ2-3,TRBV19,TRBD2,CASSNGLAGGSDTQYF,TGTGCCAGTAGTAATGGACTAGCGGGAGGATCTGATACGCAGTATTTT
NA,TRBJ1-1,TRBV27,TRBD1,CASSRETGGKNTEAFF,TGTGCCAGCAGTCGAGAGACAGGGGGCAAGAACACTGAAGCTTTCTTT
NA,TRBJ1-5,TRBV18,NA,CASSPPTEGNQPQHF,TGTGCCAGCTCACCCCCGACAGAAGGGAATCAGCCCCAGCATTTT
NA,TRBJ1-2,TRBV12-5,TRBD1,CASGLEGQGARLVGYTF,TGTGCTAGTGGTTTGGAGGGACAGGGGGCTAGGTTGGTTGGCTACACCTTC
NA,TRBJ2-1,TRBV28,NA,CASRRTGLEQFF,TGTGCCAGCAGAAGAACAGGGCTTGAGCAGTTCTTC
NA,TRBJ2-3,TRBV14,TRBD2,CASSQRAGLAGDYTQYF,TGTGCCAGCAGCCAGAGGGCGGGACTAGCGGGAGATTATACGCAGTATTTT
NA,TRBJ1-2,TRBV6-1,NA,CASSEGRSNYGYTF,TGTGCCAGCAGTGAGGGGAGATCTAACTATGGCTACACCTTC
NA,TRBJ2-1,TRBV7-2,NA,CASSSPTYNEQFF,TGTGCCAGCAGCTCACCAACTTACAATGAGCAGTTCTTC
few,TRBJ2-2,TRBV7-2,TRBD2,CASSPDRMSGGRGGELFF,TGTGCCAGCAGCCCCGATCGTATGAGCGGGGGGCGCGGCGGGGAGCTGTTTTTT
NA,TRBJ2-7,TRBV14,NA,CASSQDSVASAGAGWDYEQYF,TGTGCCAGCAGCCAAGATAGCGTGGCATCGGCTGGAGCGGGTTGGGACTACGAGCAGTACTTC
NA,TRBJ2-4,TRBV5-1,TRBD1,CASSEGQGAGSIQYF,TGCGCCAGCAGCGAGGGACAGGGGGCGGGTAGCATTCAGTACTTC
NA,TRBJ2-1,TRBV10-3,TRBD1,CAISGTGGGDEQFF,TGTGCCATCAGTGGGACAGGGGGTGGGGATGAGCAGTTCTTC